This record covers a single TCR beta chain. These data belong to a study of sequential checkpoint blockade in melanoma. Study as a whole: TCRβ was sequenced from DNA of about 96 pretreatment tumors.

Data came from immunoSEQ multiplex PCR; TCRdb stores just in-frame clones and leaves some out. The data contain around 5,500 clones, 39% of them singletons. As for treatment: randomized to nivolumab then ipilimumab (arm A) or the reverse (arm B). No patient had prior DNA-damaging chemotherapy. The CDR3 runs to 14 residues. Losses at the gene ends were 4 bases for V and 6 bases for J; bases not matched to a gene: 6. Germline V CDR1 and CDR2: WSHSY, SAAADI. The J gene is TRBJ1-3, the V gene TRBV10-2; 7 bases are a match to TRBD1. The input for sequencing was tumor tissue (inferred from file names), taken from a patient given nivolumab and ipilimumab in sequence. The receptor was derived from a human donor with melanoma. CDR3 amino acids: CASSGGTAENTIYF. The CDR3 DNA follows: TGCGCCAGCAGTGGTGGGACAGCAGAAAACACCATATATTTT.